What follows are 30 T cell receptor beta chains derived from one specimen sequenced in a study of blood T cells in healthy people across ages. Through a sample-barcoded 5' primer and a J-beta primer mix, a second PCR was run for about 7 to 12 cycles. TCRdb analysed the 5' RACE reads with MiXCR anew, one entry per CDR3 protein. The sample has around 780,000 distinct CDR3 sequences, more than 50% seen once. Specimen: blood. Source of these receptors: a man aged 40-55 years in good health.

The chain recombines TRBV9 with TRBJ2-5; unclear D gene. This CDR3 region has 13 residues. V gave up 0 bases and J gave up 4 bases, with 7 bases separating them. Germline lookup yields CDR1 SGDLS and CDR2 YYNGEE. CDR3 sequence: CASSVAARETQYF. The CDR3 DNA follows: TGTGCCAGCAGCGTAGCGGCACGAGAGACCCAGTACTTC.

The rearrangement joins TRBV7-8 to TRBJ2-4; 8 bases map to TRBD2. The end of the DNA aligns better with TRBJ2-7, so the J call may be wrong. The CDR3 length is 15 residues. CDR1 is SGHVS, CDR2 FQNEAQ, per germline. This CDR3 is CASGPPGGFTYEQYF. In DNA, the CDR3 is TGTGCCAGCGGCCCTCCGGGGGGGTTTACCTACGAGCAGTACTTC.

The chain uses TRBV6-6 and TRBJ1-1; TRBD1 is a possible D gene (5 bases). The germline gives CDR1 MNHNY, CDR2 SVGAGI (reference sequence). The CDR3 contains 13 residues. V dropped 8 bases and J dropped 4 bases, with 14 bases sitting between them. The chain's CDR3 is CASRGGLITEAFF. CDR3 sequence (DNA): TGTGCCAGCCGGGGGGGTTTGATCACTGAAGCTTTCTTT.

The genes are TRBV15 and TRBJ1-5; 8 positions match TRBD1. The V gene end was trimmed by 5 bases and the J gene end by 5 bases; junction bases not matched to a gene: 8. In germline, CDR1 is LNHNV, CDR2 YYDKDF (reference sequence). This CDR3 comprises 15 residues. This chain's CDR3 is CATSPSTGDHQPQHF. The CDR3 region has the DNA TGTGCCACCAGCCCGTCGACAGGGGACCATCAGCCCCAGCATTTT.

V is TRBV5-1 and J is TRBJ1-2; TRBD1 is a possible D gene (5 bases). V was pared by 1 base and J by 7 bases, with 17 bases between. This CDR3 comprises 15 residues. The germline V gene has CDR1 SGHRS and CDR2 YFSETQ. CDR3 region: CASSLSSGNKRGYTF. DNA for the CDR3: TGCGCCAGCAGCTTGTCTTCAGGGAATAAACGTGGCTACACCTTC.

The chain combines TRBV25-1 with TRBJ1-6, with TRBD1 matching over 7 bases. The CDR3 extends over 15 amino acids. CDR1 is MGHDK, CDR2 SYGVNS, per germline. Losses at the gene ends were 2 bases for V and 8 bases for J; bases not matched to a gene: 6. The chain's CDR3 is CASSELQGKDSPLHF. The CDR3 bases are TGTGCCAGCAGTGAACTACAGGGGAAAGATTCACCCCTCCACTTT.

For the CDR3, the DNA is TGTGCCAGCAGTGAATGGGGACTTAACAATGAGCAGTTCTTC. This translates into CASSEWGLNNEQFF. The chain carries TRBV2 and TRBJ2-7; TRBD2 might be the D (6 bases). The J call may not be correct, given that the DNA end is closer to TRBJ2-1. CDR1 and CDR2 from the germline V gene are SNHLY and FYNNEI. CDR3 length: 14 amino acids.

V and J are TRBV20-1 and TRBJ2-3; TRBD2 aligns across 8 bases. The CDR3 is 12 residues long. Germline V gene lookup returns CDR1 DFQATT and CDR2 SNEGSKA (reference sequence). The CDR3: CSRGGPADTQYF. CDR3 DNA sequence: TGCAGCCGGGGGGGGCCCGCAGATACGCAGTATTTT.

This chain joins TRBV20-1 and TRBJ2-5; no firm D call. V was shortened by 1 base and J by 3 bases, with 6 bases between the two germline ends. The CDR3 has 12 amino acids. CDR1 is DFQATT, CDR2 SNEGSKA, per germline (reference sequence). DNA of the CDR3: TGCAGTGCTAGAGTTATAGAAGAGACCCAGTACTTC. Its protein is CSARVIEETQYF.

The rearrangement joins TRBV11-3 to TRBJ2-1, with 9 positions matching TRBD2. This CDR3 region has 17 residues. The junction had 11 bases not matched to a gene; V was cut back by 0 bases and J by 8 bases. The germline V gene has CDR1 SGHNT and CDR2 YENEEA. The CDR3 sequence is CASSLDLRLAGMYEQFF. The CDR3 region has the DNA TGTGCCAGCAGCTTAGATCTACGTCTAGCGGGAATGTATGAGCAGTTCTTC. The whole variable domain, remainder taken from reference TRBV11-3 and TRBJ2-1, is EAGVVQSPRYKIIEKKQPVAFWCNPISGHNTLYWYLQNLGQGPELLIRYENEEAVDDSQLPKDRFSAERLKGVDSTLKIQPAELGDSAVYLCASSLDLRLAGMYEQFFGPGTRLTVL.

The J gene is TRBJ1-1, the V gene TRBV28; unclear D gene. V was cut by 6 bases and J by 0 bases, with 5 bases left in between. Per germline, CDR1 MDHEN and CDR2 SYDVKM. The CDR3 spans 12 residues. CDR3 nucleotide sequence: TGTGCCAGCAGGCTCATGAACACTGAAGCTTTCTTT. Translation: CASRLMNTEAFF.

The chain is built from TRBV7-8 and TRBJ2-3; 8 bases line up with TRBD1. V lost 4 bases and J lost 2; bases outside the gene matches: 8. The germline V gene encodes CDR1 SGHVS and CDR2 FQNEAQ. The CDR3 has 16 residues. CDR3 DNA: TGTGCCAGCAGCTCCCGGACAGGGTCCCCCACAGATACGCAGTATTTT. This codes for CASSSRTGSPTDTQYF.

A remark on this clonotype: Just one base apart from a much larger clone, this may be a read error. The chain has TRBV5-1 and TRBJ1-5, with 7 bases aligning to TRBD1. Germline CDR1 reads SGHRS; CDR2 reads YFSETQ. J was trimmed by 5 bases and V by 8 bases; bases with no gene match: 10. This CDR3 has 14 residues. CDR3 residues: CASPPRGPDQPQHF. For the CDR3, the DNA is TGCGCCAGTCCACCTAGGGGGCCGGATCAGCCCCAGCATTTT.

As to this clonotype: A much larger clone differs by one base, so this may be a read error. This sequence joins TRBV29-1 and TRBJ2-4, with D perhaps TRBD2 (5 bases). With the DNA end fitting TRBJ2-7 better, the J assignment may be wrong. The CDR3 has 13 residues. Germline loops: CDR1 SQVTM, CDR2 ANQGSEA. CDR3 bases: TGCAGCGTTAAAACTAGAGTGTTGAGCGAGCAGTACTTC. It codes for CSVKTRVLSEQYF.

The chain uses TRBV6-5 and TRBJ2-3; D is unclear. Germline V gene sequence: CDR1 MNHEY, CDR2 SVGAGI. Trimming took 7 bases from V and 4 from J, leaving 12 bases between them. The CDR3 length is 13 residues. The CDR3 spells CASTVPGPDTQYF. The CDR3 region has the DNA TGTGCCAGCACCGTACCGGGCCCAGATACGCAGTATTTT.

The chain combines TRBV21-1 with TRBJ2-1; the tabulated D call, TRBD1, remains unverified against the DNA. TRBV21-1 is given as a pseudogene. This CDR3 has 19 residues. The CDR3 spells CASSKNSRSDRDRQNEQFF. CDR3 coding DNA: TGTGCCAGCAGCAAAAACTCGAGAAGCGACCGGGACAGGCAAAATGAGCAGTTCTTC.

The chain recombines TRBV29-1 with TRBJ2-5; D is ambiguous. There are 14 residues in the CDR3. Germline values: CDR1 SQVTM, CDR2 ANQGSEA. V lost 2 bases, J lost 4 bases, and 14 bases lay in between. This CDR3 reads CSVELSGTPETQYF. As DNA, the CDR3 is TGCAGCGTTGAACTGTCGGGCACTCCAGAGACCCAGTACTTC.

J is TRBJ2-5 and V is TRBV4-1; unclear D gene. The CDR3 is made up of 14 amino acids. With 0 bases removed from V and 4 bases from J, the gap between germline ends came to 9 bases. Germline lookup yields CDR1 MGHRA and CDR2 YSYEKL. CDR3 coding DNA: TGCGCCAGCAGCCAAGACCCACCTAGAGAGACCCAGTACTTC. Protein: CASSQDPPRETQYF.

The V call is TRBV15, the J call TRBJ2-2; 8 bases align to TRBD2. Trimming cost V 7 bases and J 6 bases; bases outside gene matches: 7. Germline values: CDR1 LNHNV, CDR2 YYDKDF (reference sequence). This CDR3 contains 14 residues. The chain's CDR3 is CATTARTSPGELFF. In DNA form, the CDR3 reads TGTGCCACCACCGCGAGGACTAGCCCCGGGGAGCTGTTTTTT.

The DNA for the CDR3 is TGTGCCAGCTCACCACAAGACCGAGACTATGGCTACACCTTC. This gives the protein CASSPQDRDYGYTF. The genes are TRBV18 and TRBJ1-2, with D hard to call. V lost 1 base, J lost 3 bases, and 9 bases lay in between. Germline CDR1 is KGHSH and CDR2 is LQKENI. CDR3 length equals 14 residues.

The chain carries TRBV27 and TRBJ2-2; D is unclear. V was shortened by 1 base and J by 4 bases, with 7 bases between the two germline ends. Germline V gene sequence: CDR1 MNHEY, CDR2 SMNVEV (reference sequence). The CDR3 length is 14 residues. The CDR3 here is CASSLFSGTGELFF. The CDR3 nucleotides read TGTGCCAGCAGTTTATTTTCGGGCACCGGGGAGCTGTTTTTT.

The chain has TRBV20-1 and TRBJ2-5; D gene uncertain. Germline-derived CDR1 and CDR2 are DFQATT and SNEGSKA (reference sequence). This CDR3 comprises 11 residues. V lost 5 bases to trimming and J lost 6 bases, with 10 bases between them. CDR3 sequence: CSARGFQTQYF. The CDR3 DNA sequence: TGCAGTGCTCGTGGTTTTCAGACCCAGTACTTC.

The chain uses TRBV20-1 and TRBJ1-5; no definite D call. Germline V CDR1 and CDR2: DFQATT, SNEGSKA (reference sequence). The CDR3 runs to 17 residues. Trimming left V 5 bases short and J 4 bases short, with 24 bases between. The CDR3 DNA reads as TGCAGTGCTGCCCGGGAATTGGGGTTAGGGATTAATCAGCCCCAGCATTTT. This sequence encodes CSAARELGLGINQPQHF.

J is TRBJ2-1 and V is TRBV20-1; 8 bases agree with TRBD1. The DNA end is more similar to TRBJ2-7, so the J call may be wrong. Germline V gene sequence: CDR1 DFQATT, CDR2 SNEGSKA (reference sequence). The CDR3 consists of 18 residues. The CDR3 sequence: CSADRTEFDRGPYNEQYF. Written as DNA, the CDR3 is TGCAGTGCCGATCGAACCGAGTTTGACAGGGGACCCTACAATGAGCAGTACTTC.

The CDR3 sequence is CASTILQGALETQYF. Here the CDR3 DNA reads TGTGCCAGCACGATTCTACAGGGGGCTCTGGAGACCCAGTACTTC. The V gene is TRBV6-1, the J gene TRBJ2-7; 9 bases map to TRBD1. Matching the DNA end better, TRBJ2-5 makes the J call doubtful. The CDR3 spans 15 residues. Germline values: CDR1 MNHNS, CDR2 SASEGT.

The gene calls are TRBV28 and TRBJ2-1, with TRBD2 matching over 11 bases. The J call may be wrong; the DNA end is better matched by TRBJ2-7. The CDR3 has 17 residues. CDR1 MDHEN and CDR2 SYDVKM come from the germline V gene. The CDR3 loop reads CASSFALAGGGTYEQYF. CDR3 bases: TGTGCCAGCAGTTTTGCTCTAGCGGGAGGCGGGACCTACGAGCAGTACTTC.

CDR3 loop: CASSLPSGSNEQFF. The CDR3 nucleotides read TGTGCCAGCAGCTTACCGTCAGGCTCCAATGAGCAGTTCTTC. The J gene is TRBJ2-1, the V gene TRBV13; no definite D call. The germline gives CDR1 PRHDT, CDR2 FYEKMQ (reference sequence). Trimming took 2 bases from V and 6 from J, leaving 11 bases between them. This CDR3 spans 14 amino acids.

This clonotype has a handful of counts. The chain uses TRBV6-1 and TRBJ1-5, with D unclear. Germline assignment: CDR1 MNHNS and CDR2 SASEGT. Deletions cut 6 bases from V and 7 bases from J, with 19 bases between. CDR3 length: 15 residues. In nucleotides, the CDR3 is TGTGCCAGCAGCAACATACAGTCCTATAGGCAGCCCCAGCATTTT. It yields the protein CASSNIQSYRQPQHF.

This chain connects TRBV7-3 to TRBJ1-6; D uncertain. Deletions cut 6 bases from V and 7 bases from J, with 10 bases between. In germline, CDR1 is SGHTA, CDR2 FQGTGA. The CDR3 has 13 residues. The CDR3 here is CASRSQENSPLHF. As DNA, the CDR3 is TGTGCCAGCAGATCTCAGGAGAATTCACCCCTCCACTTT.

CDR3 amino acids: CASSFSRPGSGSKINEQFF. The CDR3 region has the DNA TGTGCCAGCAGCTTTTCCCGACCAGGAAGCGGGAGCAAAATAAATGAGCAGTTCTTC. The chain links TRBV7-2 to TRBJ2-1; the match to TRBD2 covers 8 bases. Trimming at V came to 3 bases and at J to 7 bases, leaving 20 bases not matched to a gene. The CDR3 has 19 amino acids. Germline V gives CDR1 SGHTA, CDR2 FQGNSA.